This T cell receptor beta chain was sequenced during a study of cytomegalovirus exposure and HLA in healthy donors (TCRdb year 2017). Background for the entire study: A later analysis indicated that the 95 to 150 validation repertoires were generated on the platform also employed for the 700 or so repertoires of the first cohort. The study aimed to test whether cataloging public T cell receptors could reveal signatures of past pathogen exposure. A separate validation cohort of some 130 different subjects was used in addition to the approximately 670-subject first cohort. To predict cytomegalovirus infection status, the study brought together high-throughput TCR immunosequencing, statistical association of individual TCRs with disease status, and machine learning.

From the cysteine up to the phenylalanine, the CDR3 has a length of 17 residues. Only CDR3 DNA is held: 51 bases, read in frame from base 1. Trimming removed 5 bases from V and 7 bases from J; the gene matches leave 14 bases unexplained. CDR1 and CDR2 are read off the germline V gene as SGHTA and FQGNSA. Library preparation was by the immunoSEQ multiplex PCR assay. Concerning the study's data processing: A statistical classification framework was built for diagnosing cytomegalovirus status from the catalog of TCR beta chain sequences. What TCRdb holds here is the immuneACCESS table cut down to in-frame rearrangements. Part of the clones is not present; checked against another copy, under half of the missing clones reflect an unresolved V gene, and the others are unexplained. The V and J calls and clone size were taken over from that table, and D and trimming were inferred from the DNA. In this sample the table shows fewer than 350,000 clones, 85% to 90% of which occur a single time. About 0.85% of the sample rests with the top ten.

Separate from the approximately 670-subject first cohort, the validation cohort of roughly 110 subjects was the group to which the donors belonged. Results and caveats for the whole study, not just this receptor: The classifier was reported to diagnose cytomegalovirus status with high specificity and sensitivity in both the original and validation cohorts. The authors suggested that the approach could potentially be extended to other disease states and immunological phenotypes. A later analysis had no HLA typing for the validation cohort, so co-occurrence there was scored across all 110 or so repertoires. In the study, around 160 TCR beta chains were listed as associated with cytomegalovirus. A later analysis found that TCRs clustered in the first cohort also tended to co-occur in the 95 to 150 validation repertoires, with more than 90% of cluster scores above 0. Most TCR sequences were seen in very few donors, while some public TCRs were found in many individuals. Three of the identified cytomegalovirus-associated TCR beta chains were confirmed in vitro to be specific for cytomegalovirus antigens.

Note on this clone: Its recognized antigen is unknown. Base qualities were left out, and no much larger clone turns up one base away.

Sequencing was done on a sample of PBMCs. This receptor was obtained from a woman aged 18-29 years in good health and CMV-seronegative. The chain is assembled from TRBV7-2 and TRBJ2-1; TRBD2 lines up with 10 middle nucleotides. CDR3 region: CASSLVGASGSRNEQFF. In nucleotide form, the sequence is TGTGCCAGCAGCCTGGTGGGGGCTAGCGGGAGTCGGAATGAGCAGTTCTTC.